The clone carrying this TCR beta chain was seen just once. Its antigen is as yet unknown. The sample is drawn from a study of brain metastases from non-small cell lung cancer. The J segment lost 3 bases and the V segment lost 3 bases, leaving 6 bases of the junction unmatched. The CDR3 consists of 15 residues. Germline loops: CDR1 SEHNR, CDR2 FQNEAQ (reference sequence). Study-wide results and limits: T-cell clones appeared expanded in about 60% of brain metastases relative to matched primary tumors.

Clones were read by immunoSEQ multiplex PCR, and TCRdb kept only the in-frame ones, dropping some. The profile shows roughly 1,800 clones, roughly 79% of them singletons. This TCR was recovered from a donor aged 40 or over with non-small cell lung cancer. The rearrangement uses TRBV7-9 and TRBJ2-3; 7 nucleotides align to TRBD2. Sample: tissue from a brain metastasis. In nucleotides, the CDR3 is TGTGCCAGCAGCTTTCGCGGGAGAGGAACAGATACGCAGTATTTT. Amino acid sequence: CASSFRGRGTDTQYF.